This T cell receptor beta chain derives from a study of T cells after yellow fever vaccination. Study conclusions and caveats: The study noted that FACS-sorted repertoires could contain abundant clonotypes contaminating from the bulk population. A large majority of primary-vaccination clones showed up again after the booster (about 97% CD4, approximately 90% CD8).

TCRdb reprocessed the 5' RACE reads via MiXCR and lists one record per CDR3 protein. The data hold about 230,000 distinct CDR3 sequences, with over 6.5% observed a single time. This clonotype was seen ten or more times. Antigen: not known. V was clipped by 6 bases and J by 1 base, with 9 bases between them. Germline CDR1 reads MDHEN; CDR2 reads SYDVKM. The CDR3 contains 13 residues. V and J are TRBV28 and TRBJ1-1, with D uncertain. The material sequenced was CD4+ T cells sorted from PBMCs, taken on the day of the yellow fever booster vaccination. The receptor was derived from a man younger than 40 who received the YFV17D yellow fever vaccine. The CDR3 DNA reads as TGTGCCAGCAGCCGTAAAAGGAACACTGAAGCTTTCTTT. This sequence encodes CASSRKRNTEAFF.